This TCR beta chain was captured in a study of CD4 T cells in relation to SARS-CoV-2 and coronaviruses. The wider study: The negative reference was HIV-1 Nef peptide pool or peptide-free culture. Shared crossreactive spike epitopes were mapped to their HLA restriction.

Regarding this clone: Antigen specificity is unknown.

CD4+ T cells from unexposed donors were obtained before the COVID-19 pandemic (2011-2018). After about 11 days of culture, CD4+ T cells were isolated. Cells permitting, SARS-CoV-2 S/N and four cold-coronavirus spikes were tested on unexposed-donor CD4+ T cells. Sequencing used immunoSEQ multiplex PCR; TCRdb keeps in-frame clones, though not all of them. The data show around 26,000 clones, with over 65% seen just once and less than 25% held by the top ten. V was shortened by 0 bases and J by 8 bases, with 17 bases between the two germline ends. Germline values: CDR1 SGHKS, CDR2 YYEKEE (reference sequence). The length of the CDR3 is 15 residues.

Sequenced sample: CD4+ T cells from PBMCs, cultured in vitro. This clonotype was obtained from a human donor in good health. The rearrangement links TRBV5-5 to TRBJ1-2; D is possibly TRBD1 (6 bases). The CDR3 protein is CASSLEVRGLDGYTF. CDR3 DNA: TGTGCCAGCAGCTTGGAAGTCAGGGGCTTGGACGGCTACACCTTC.